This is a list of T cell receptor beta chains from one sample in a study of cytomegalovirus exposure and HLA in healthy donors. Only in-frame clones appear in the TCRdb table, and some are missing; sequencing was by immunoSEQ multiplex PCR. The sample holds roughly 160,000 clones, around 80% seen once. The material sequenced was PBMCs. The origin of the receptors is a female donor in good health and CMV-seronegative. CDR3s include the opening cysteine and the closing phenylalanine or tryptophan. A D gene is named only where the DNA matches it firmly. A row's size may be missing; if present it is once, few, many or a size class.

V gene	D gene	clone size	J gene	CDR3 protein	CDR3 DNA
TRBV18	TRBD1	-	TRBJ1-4	CASSSRTGGTNEKLFF	TGTGCCAGCTCATCCAGGACAGGGGGGACTAATGAAAAACTGTTTTTT
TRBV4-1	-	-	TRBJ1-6	CASSQLGRSNSPLHF	TGCGCCAGCAGCCAATTGGGGCGGTCAAATTCACCCCTCCACTTT
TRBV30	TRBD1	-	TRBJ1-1	CAWSYGGQGRVKAFF	TGTGCCTGGAGTTACGGGGGACAGGGCAGGGTGAAAGCTTTCTTT
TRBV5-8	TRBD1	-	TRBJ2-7	CASSLTGTGVSYEQYF	TGTGCCAGCAGCTTAACCGGGACAGGAGTCTCCTACGAGCAGTACTTC
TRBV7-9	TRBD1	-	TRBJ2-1	CASSPDRGSYNEQFF	TGTGCCAGCAGCCCGGACAGGGGGTCCTACAATGAGCAGTTCTTC
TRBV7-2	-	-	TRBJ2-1	CASSFSTSAPPYNEQFF	TGTGCCAGCAGCTTTTCCACAAGCGCGCCACCCTACAATGAGCAGTTCTTC
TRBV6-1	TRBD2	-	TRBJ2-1	CASSDFGTSGRNEQFF	TGTGCCAGCAGTGACTTTGGGACTAGCGGGAGGAATGAGCAGTTCTTC
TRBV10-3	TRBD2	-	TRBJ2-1	CAISEGGVNEQFF	TGTGCCATCAGTGAGGGGGGGGTGAATGAGCAGTTCTTC
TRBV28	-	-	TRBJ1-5	CASSSGRNSNQPQHF	TGTGCCAGCAGCTCAGGGAGGAATAGCAATCAGCCCCAGCATTTT
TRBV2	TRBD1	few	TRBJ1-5	CASSLQGATSNQPQHF	TGTGCCAGCAGCTTACAGGGGGCTACTAGCAATCAGCCCCAGCATTTT